Shown below are 31 T cell receptor beta chains from a single sample sequenced in a study of blood T cell repertoires in COVID-19. Assay used: immunoSEQ multiplex PCR; TCRdb lists only in-frame clones, some missing. The sample records 150,000 to 200,000 clones, about three quarters being singletons. Sequencing input: peripheral blood. These receptors came from a woman aged 70-85 years with acute or convalescent COVID-19.

Concerning this clone itself: The same CDR3 can be traced to other DNA sequences in this sample. The CDR3: CASSLDRENSPLHF. In nucleotides, the CDR3 is TGCGCCAGCAGCTTGGACAGGGAGAATTCACCCCTCCACTTT. The V gene is TRBV5-1, the J gene TRBJ1-6; a possible D gene is TRBD1 (6 bases). The CDR3 contains 14 residues. Trimming shortened V by 0 bases and J by 7 bases, and 8 bases separated the two germline ends. Germline values: CDR1 SGHRS, CDR2 YFSETQ.

Many counts were recorded for this clone. The chain uses TRBV7-9 and TRBJ1-2; D is possibly TRBD1 (5 bases). Trimming took off 2 bases at V and 2 bases at J, with 15 bases between the two ends. Germline-derived CDR1 and CDR2 are SEHNR and FQNEAQ (reference sequence). The CDR3 is 16 residues long. CDR3 protein: CASSLFGDSVNYGYTF. The CDR3 DNA reads TGTGCCAGCAGCTTATTCGGCGACAGTGTGAACTATGGCTACACCTTC.

The CDR3 is CASSPSGTDTQYF. As DNA, the CDR3 is TGTGCCAGCTCACCTAGTGGCACAGATACGCAGTATTTT. The chain is built from TRBV18 and TRBJ2-3; D gene ambiguous. Germline-derived CDR1 and CDR2 are KGHSH and LQKENI. Trimming pared 3 bases from V and 1 base from J, leaving 5 bases between. The length of the CDR3 is 13 residues.

V is TRBV27 and J is TRBJ1-5, with 7 bases aligning to TRBD1. The CDR3 extends over 16 amino acids. Losses at the gene ends were 5 bases for V and 2 bases for J; bases not matched to a gene: 9. Germline V gene lookup returns CDR1 MNHEY and CDR2 SMNVEV (reference sequence). Here the CDR3 reads CASSPTTGYGNQPQHF. The CDR3, as DNA: TGTGCCAGCAGTCCCACGACAGGGTACGGCAATCAGCCCCAGCATTTT.

This rearrangement joins TRBV25-1 to TRBJ1-4; the D gene is possibly TRBD1 (5 bases). From germline, CDR1 is MGHDK and CDR2 SYGVNS. The CDR3 is 14 amino acids. Trimming removed 4 bases from V and 8 bases from J, with 14 bases in between. CDR3 amino acids: CASSASPRGEKLFF. CDR3 DNA: TGTGCCAGCAGTGCCTCCCCACGGGGGGAAAAACTGTTTTTT.

The chain links TRBV3-1 (or the pseudogene TRBV3-2) to TRBJ2-5; D unclear. The CDR3 extends over 14 amino acids. CDR1 is LGHDT and CDR2 is YNNKEL in the germline V gene (reference sequence). The V and J ends lost 7 bases and 1 base respectively, with 13 bases between them. The CDR3 sequence: CASTPGLAQETQYF. The CDR3 DNA is TGTGCCAGCACCCCCGGGTTGGCCCAAGAGACCCAGTACTTC.

The chain is built from TRBV6-2 or TRBV6-3 and TRBJ2-5; D remains ambiguous. Trimming took off 2 bases at V and 4 bases at J, with 17 bases between the two ends. This CDR3 is 16 amino acids long. Germline V lookup: CDR1 MNHEY, CDR2 SVGEGT. The CDR3 here is CASSYREVRVGETQYF. The CDR3 DNA is TGTGCCAGCAGTTACAGAGAGGTACGAGTCGGAGAGACCCAGTACTTC.

The rearrangement uses TRBV19 and TRBJ2-5; 9 nucleotides align to TRBD2. Germline assignment: CDR1 LNHDA and CDR2 SQIVND (reference sequence). The CDR3 has 16 amino acids. V was pared by 4 bases and J by 3 bases, with 9 bases of the junction left unmatched. The DNA of the CDR3 is TGTGCCAGTAGTAAGAGCCCGGGACTAGCAGAAGAGACCCAGTACTTC. The encoded protein is CASSKSPGLAEETQYF.

This clone showed up just once. CDR3 region: CASSPRSGLAGPSYEQYF. The CDR3 bases are TGTGCCAGCAGCCCGAGATCGGGACTAGCGGGACCCTCCTACGAGCAGTACTTC. The chain has TRBV7-9 and TRBJ2-7; 13 bases are shared with TRBD2. The J segment lost 0 bases and the V segment lost 5 bases, leaving 10 bases of the junction unmatched. The CDR3 covers 18 residues. Germline CDR1 and CDR2: SEHNR and FQNEAQ (reference sequence).

The CDR3 nucleotides are TGTGCCAGCAGCTCCGGGCTAGCGGGTGGCTACAATGAGCAGTTCTTC. Residues: CASSSGLAGGYNEQFF. The chain combines TRBV9 with TRBJ2-1; 8 bases align to TRBD2. The CDR3 loop spans 16 amino acids. V was pared by 4 bases and J by 3 bases, with 9 bases of the junction left unmatched. The germline gives CDR1 SGDLS, CDR2 YYNGEE.

CDR3 coding DNA: TGTGCCAGCAGCCCCGTCGGATCCGGGAGGGACGAGCAGTACTTC. This gives the protein CASSPVGSGRDEQYF. This rearrangement joins TRBV7-2 to TRBJ2-7; TRBD2 matches at 8 bases. CDR3 length: 15 residues. In germline, CDR1 is SGHTA, CDR2 FQGNSA. Trimming at V came to 5 bases and at J to 5 bases, leaving 11 bases not matched to a gene.

About this clone: At the DNA level, this CDR3 is encoded by other sequences in the same sample as well. The rearrangement uses TRBV7-3 and TRBJ2-3; 10 bases are shared with TRBD1. Germline-derived CDR1 and CDR2 are SGHTA and FQGTGA. V trimming: 3 bases; J trimming: 5 bases; junction bases outside the gene matches: 5. This CDR3 is 15 amino acids long. As DNA, the CDR3 is TGTGCCAGCAGCTTGACTGGGACAGGGGAAGATACGCAGTATTTT. Translation: CASSLTGTGEDTQYF.

The chain couples TRBV10-3 to TRBJ1-2, with a possible D match to TRBD1 (6 bases). The V gene's germline CDR1 is ENHRY and CDR2 SYGVKD. This CDR3 region has 12 residues. Between the trimmed V and J ends, which lost 2 bases and 8 bases, there was a span of 9 bases. The CDR3 protein is CAISEDRLGYTF. The DNA for the CDR3 is TGTGCCATCAGTGAGGACAGGTTGGGCTACACCTTC.

The CDR3 protein is CASSIQGALNYEQYF. The CDR3, as DNA: TGTGCCAGTAGTATACAGGGGGCGCTTAACTACGAGCAGTACTTC. The chain has TRBV19 and TRBJ2-7; 8 bases align to TRBD1. V shed 2 bases and J 3 bases; nucleotides not matched to a gene: 6. Per germline, CDR1 LNHDA and CDR2 SQIVND (reference sequence). CDR3 size: 15 residues. The whole variable domain, remainder taken from reference TRBV19 and TRBJ2-7, is DGGITQSPKYLFRKEGQNVTLSCEQNLNHDAMYWYRQDPGQGLRLIYYSQIVNDFQKGDIAEGYSVSREKKESFPLTVTSAQKNPTAFYLCASSIQGALNYEQYFGPGTRLTVT.

This chain connects TRBV7-9 to TRBJ1-5; 8 bases line up with TRBD1. Germline V gene lookup returns CDR1 SEHNR and CDR2 FQNEAQ (reference sequence). This CDR3 has 14 amino acids. V trimming: 5 bases; J trimming: 6 bases; junction bases outside the gene matches: 6. The CDR3 loop is CASSPGQGGQPQHF. The CDR3 nucleotides are TGTGCCAGCAGCCCCGGACAGGGTGGTCAGCCCCAGCATTTT.

The rearrangement links TRBV2 to TRBJ1-4, with D possibly matching TRBD1 (6 bases). The V gene lost 6 bases and the J gene lost 5 bases, with 13 bases spanning the gap. Germline lookup yields CDR1 SNHLY and CDR2 FYNNEI. CDR3 length: 14 residues. The CDR3 DNA follows: TGTGCCAGCAGGGGGACAACGCGGAATGAAAAACTGTTTTTT. It encodes CASRGTTRNEKLFF.

V and J are TRBV24-1 and TRBJ2-7; unclear D gene. V was shortened by 2 bases and J by 4 bases, with 5 bases between the two germline ends. Germline CDR1 reads KGHDR; CDR2 reads SFDVKD. The CDR3 contains 12 residues. The CDR3 DNA sequence: TGTGCCACCAGTGATTACTCATACGAGCAGTACTTC. Protein product: CATSDYSYEQYF.

The chain combines TRBV7-3 with TRBJ2-2; the match to TRBD2 covers 12 bases. This CDR3 has 16 residues. V dropped 3 bases and J dropped 7; count of bases not matched to a gene: 6. From germline, CDR1 is SGHTA and CDR2 FQGTGA. CDR3 amino acids: CASSLTSGSGGGELFF. The DNA of the CDR3 is TGTGCCAGCAGCTTGACTAGCGGGAGTGGTGGCGGGGAGCTGTTTTTT.

This chain joins TRBV7-9 and TRBJ2-7; tentatively, D is TRBD2 (6 bases). This CDR3 is 17 amino acids long. Germline CDR1 is SEHNR and CDR2 is FQNEAQ (reference sequence). The ends were cut back, 6 bases at V and 2 bases at J, with 23 bases in the middle. CDR3 sequence: CASSPSSEGLIPYEQYF. Here the CDR3 DNA reads TGTGCCAGCAGTCCCTCCTCGGAGGGCCTCATTCCCTACGAGCAGTACTTC.

In DNA form, the CDR3 reads TGTGCCAGCTCACCGGGCCTAGCGGGAGTCTCAGATACGCAGTATTTT. Protein sequence: CASSPGLAGVSDTQYF. The chain couples TRBV18 to TRBJ2-3, with 10 bases aligning to TRBD2. J was trimmed by 4 bases and V by 3 bases; bases with no gene match: 7. The V gene's germline CDR1 is KGHSH and CDR2 LQKENI. This CDR3 comprises 16 residues.

This rearrangement joins TRBV24-1 to TRBJ2-1; D possibly corresponds to TRBD2 (6 bases). V shed 2 bases and J shed 9 bases, with 22 bases lying between them. The CDR3 spans 17 residues. CDR1 and CDR2 from the germline V gene are KGHDR and SFDVKD. This CDR3 reads CATSDSRREVSMPEQFF. The CDR3, as DNA: TGTGCCACCAGTGATTCCAGAAGGGAGGTCTCAATGCCTGAGCAGTTCTTC.

The rearrangement links TRBV5-6 to TRBJ2-1, with TRBD1 matching 8 bases. The CDR3 is made up of 15 amino acids. Unmatched junction bases numbered 7, after V lost 2 bases and J lost 6 bases. In germline, CDR1 is SGHDT, CDR2 YYEEEE. The CDR3, as DNA: TGTGCCAGCAGCTTATATAGGGACAGGACCAATGAGCAGTTCTTC. Its protein product is CASSLYRDRTNEQFF.

This clone was seen a few times. The DNA of the CDR3 is TGCGCCAGCAGCCTGACAGTTTCAGGTCTGGAGACCCAGTACTTC. This encodes CASSLTVSGLETQYF. The chain employs TRBV5-1 and TRBJ2-5; a possible D gene is TRBD1 (5 bases). CDR1 is SGHRS and CDR2 is YFSETQ in the germline V gene. CDR3 size: 15 residues. V gave up 4 bases and J gave up 5 bases, with 18 bases separating them.

The V and J genes are TRBV11-2 and TRBJ2-7, with 10 bases fitting TRBD2. This CDR3 is 14 amino acids long. Trimming at V came to 7 bases and at J to 2 bases, leaving 5 bases not matched to a gene. CDR1 SGHAT and CDR2 FQNNGV come from the germline V gene. CDR3 nucleotides: TGTGCCAGCAACCCAGCGGGAGGGCCCTACGAGCAGTACTTC. This gives the protein CASNPAGGPYEQYF.

The chain combines TRBV6-5 with TRBJ2-2; unclear D gene. Trimming took 6 bases from V and 0 from J, leaving 11 bases between them. The CDR3 is made up of 15 amino acids. The germline CDR1 and CDR2 sequences are MNHEY and SVGAGI. The CDR3 DNA reads TGTGCCAGCAGAATAAGCTTTACGAACACCGGGGAGCTGTTTTTT. Amino acids: CASRISFTNTGELFF.

This clone was recorded a few times. V gene TRBV27 combines with J gene TRBJ2-5; D perhaps matches TRBD1 (6 bases). V lost 4 bases, J lost 4 bases, and 13 bases lay in between. Germline V gene data show CDR1 as MNHEY and CDR2 as SMNVEV (reference sequence). The CDR3 is 14 residues long. The CDR3 is CASSSTQGGETQYF. The CDR3 DNA reads as TGTGCCAGCAGTTCCACACAGGGCGGAGAGACCCAGTACTTC.

This chain links TRBV6-5 with TRBJ2-7; 10 bases fit TRBD2. Germline V gene sequence: CDR1 MNHEY, CDR2 SVGAGI. V gave up 6 bases and J gave up 6 bases; unmatched junction bases: 8. The CDR3 spans 14 residues. The CDR3 region is CASSTWLAGAEQYF. CDR3 nucleotide sequence: TGTGCCAGCAGCACTTGGCTAGCGGGGGCCGAGCAGTACTTC.

As to this clone: Germline is not matched at one junction end, which may reflect a read error. This chain uses TRBV30 with TRBJ2-7; D may be TRBD1 (5 bases). The germline gives CDR1 GTSNPN, CDR2 SVGIG (reference sequence). The CDR3 totals 13 residues. The CDR3 is CAWSVARQGEEYF. The CDR3 nucleotides are TGTGCCTGGAGTGTGGCTCGGCAGGGCGAGGAGTACTTC.

This clone was seen a single time. The CDR3 region is CASSQVVRGTSGNTIYF. The DNA for the CDR3 is TGTGCCAGCAGCCAAGTGGTTCGGGGAACCTCTGGAAACACCATATATTTT. The chain joins TRBV14 to TRBJ1-3, with unresolved D. This CDR3 is built from 17 residues. Germline CDR1 is SGHDN and CDR2 is FVKESK. V lost 1 base and J lost 0, with 13 bases in between.

The V call is TRBV28, the J call TRBJ2-3, with a possible D match to TRBD1 (5 bases). This CDR3 region has 17 residues. The V end was cut by 3 bases, the J end by 8 bases, with 24 bases between. CDR1 MDHEN and CDR2 SYDVKM come from the germline V gene. CDR3 sequence: CASSLPYTGSKVATQYF. For the CDR3, the DNA is TGTGCCAGCAGTTTGCCTTATACAGGATCGAAGGTTGCTACGCAGTATTTT. Looking up the rest from reference TRBV28 and TRBJ2-3 gives the full variable domain: DVKVTQSSRYLVKRTGEKVFLECVQDMDHENMFWYRQDPGLGLRLIYFSYDVKMKEKGDIPEGYSVSREKKERFSLILESASTNQTSMYLCASSLPYTGSKVATQYFGPGTRLTVL.

The chain carries TRBV9 and TRBJ2-1, with TRBD2 as a possible D gene (6 bases). V lost 0 bases and J lost 8, with 15 bases in between. CDR3 length: 15 amino acids. Germline lookup yields CDR1 SGDLS and CDR2 YYNGEE. As DNA, the CDR3 is TGTGCCAGCAGCGTAGCGGGAGTAGGTGGTTATGAGCAGTTCTTC. Its translation is CASSVAGVGGYEQFF.